The following is a TCR beta chain sequence with its context. Enrollment of patients from Seattle took place during active infection, with longitudinal follow-up. This entry comes from a study of blood T cell repertoires in COVID-19. Germline V lookup: CDR1 LGHDT, CDR2 YNNKEL (reference sequence). This CDR3 is built from 16 residues. The V segment lost 1 base and the J segment 10 bases; nucleotides outside the gene matches: 10. Produced via immunoSEQ multiplex PCR; TCRdb's table is partial and in-frame only. The sample lists about 230,000 clones, just over 85% occurring once. The clonotype comes from a man aged 45-60 years with COVID-19, enrolled during active disease. The sample was peripheral blood. V is TRBV3-1 (or the pseudogene TRBV3-2) and J is TRBJ1-6; TRBD1 agrees at 7 bases. The CDR3 coding sequence is TGTGCCAGCAGCCAAGGGCTCGACAGGGTCGAGTCACCCCTCCACTTT. Its translation: CASSQGLDRVESPLHF.